The present T cell receptor beta chain was sequenced within a study of T cell responses to AZD1222 COVID-19 vaccine. Whole-study context: Pooling was applied to second doses at about 4 or about 12 weeks.

Notes on the study in general: Donor demographics were predominantly white British with a female majority; clonal diversity may be underestimated. Repertoires were sampled only after the peak T cell response. Across the whole spike, CD4 TCRs peaked at regions 160-218 and 743-854.

The repertoire was sequenced with immunoSEQ multiplex PCR; TCRdb's copy has only in-frame clones and lacks some. Seen here are some 130,000 clones, approximately 90% observed once, and the top ten hold approximately 1.6%. On this clone itself: The antigen is unknown.

The source was peripheral blood, collected on day 0 of AZD1222 vaccination. This TCR came from an adult in good health.

The CDR3: CASSYHHARSTGELFF. The CDR3 nucleotides are TGTGCCAGCAGTTACCACCATGCGAGGAGCACCGGGGAGCTGTTTTTT. This chain links TRBV6-5 with TRBJ2-2, with D uncertain. CDR1 is MNHEY, CDR2 SVGAGI, per germline. V lost 2 bases and J lost 4, with 14 bases in between. CDR3 length equals 16 residues.